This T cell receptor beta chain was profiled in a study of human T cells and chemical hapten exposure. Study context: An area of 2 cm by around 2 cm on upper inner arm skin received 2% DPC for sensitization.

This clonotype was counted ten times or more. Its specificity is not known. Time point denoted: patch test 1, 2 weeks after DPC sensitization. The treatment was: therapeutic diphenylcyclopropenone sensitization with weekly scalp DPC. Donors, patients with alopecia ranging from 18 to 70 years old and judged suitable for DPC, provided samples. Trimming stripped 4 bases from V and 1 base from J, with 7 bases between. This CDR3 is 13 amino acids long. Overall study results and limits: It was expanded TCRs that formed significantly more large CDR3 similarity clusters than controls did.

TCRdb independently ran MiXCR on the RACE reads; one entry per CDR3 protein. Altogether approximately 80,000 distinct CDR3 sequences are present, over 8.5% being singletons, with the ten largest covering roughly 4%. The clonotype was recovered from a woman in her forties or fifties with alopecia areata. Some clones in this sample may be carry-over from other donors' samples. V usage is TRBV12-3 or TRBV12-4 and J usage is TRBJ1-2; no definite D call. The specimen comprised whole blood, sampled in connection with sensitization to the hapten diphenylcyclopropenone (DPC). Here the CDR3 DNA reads TGTGCCAGCAGTTCGACGGATAACTATGGCTACACCTTC. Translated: CASSSTDNYGYTF.